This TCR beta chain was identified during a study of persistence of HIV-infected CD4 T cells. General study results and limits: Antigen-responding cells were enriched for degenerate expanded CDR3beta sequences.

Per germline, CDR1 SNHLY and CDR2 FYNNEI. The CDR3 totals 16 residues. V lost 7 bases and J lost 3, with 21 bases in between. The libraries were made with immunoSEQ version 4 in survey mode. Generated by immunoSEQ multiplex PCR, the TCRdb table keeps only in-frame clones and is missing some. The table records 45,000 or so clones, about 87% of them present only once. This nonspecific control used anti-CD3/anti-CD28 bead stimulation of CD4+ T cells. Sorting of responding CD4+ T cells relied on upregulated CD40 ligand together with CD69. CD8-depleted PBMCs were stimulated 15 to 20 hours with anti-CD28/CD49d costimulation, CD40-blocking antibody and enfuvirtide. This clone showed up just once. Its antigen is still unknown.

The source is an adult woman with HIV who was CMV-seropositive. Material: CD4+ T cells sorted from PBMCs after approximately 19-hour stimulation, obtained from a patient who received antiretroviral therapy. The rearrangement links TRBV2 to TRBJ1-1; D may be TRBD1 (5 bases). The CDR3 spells CASTPRAGGGDTEAFF. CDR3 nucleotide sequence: TGTGCCAGCACCCCTCGGGCAGGCGGGGGTGACACTGAAGCTTTCTTT.